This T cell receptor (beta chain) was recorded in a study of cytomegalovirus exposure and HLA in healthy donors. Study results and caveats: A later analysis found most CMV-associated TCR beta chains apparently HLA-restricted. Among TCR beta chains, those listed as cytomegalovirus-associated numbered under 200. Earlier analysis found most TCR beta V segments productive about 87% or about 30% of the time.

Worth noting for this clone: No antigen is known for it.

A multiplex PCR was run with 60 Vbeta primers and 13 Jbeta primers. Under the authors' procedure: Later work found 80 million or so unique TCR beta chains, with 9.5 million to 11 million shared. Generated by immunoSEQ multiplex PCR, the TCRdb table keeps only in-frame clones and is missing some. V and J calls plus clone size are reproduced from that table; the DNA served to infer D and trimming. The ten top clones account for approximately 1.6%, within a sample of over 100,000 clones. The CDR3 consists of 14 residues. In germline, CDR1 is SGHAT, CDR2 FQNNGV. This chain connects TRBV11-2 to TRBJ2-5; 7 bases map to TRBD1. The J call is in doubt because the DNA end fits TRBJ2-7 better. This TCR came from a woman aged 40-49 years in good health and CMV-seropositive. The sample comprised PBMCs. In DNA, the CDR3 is TGTGCCAGCAGCTTAGTGGATGGGACAGACGAGCAGTACTTC. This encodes CASSLVDGTDEQYF.